The next 4 T cell receptor beta chains were all read from a single sample in a study of T cells after yellow fever vaccination. TCRdb redid the calling of the 5' RACE reads with MiXCR, one entry per CDR3 protein. The profile shows about 580,000 distinct CDR3 sequences, roughly 17% of them singletons. Sequences were derived from PBMCs, sampled 4 to 5 days after the first yellow fever vaccination. These receptors came from a man aged 18 to 30 who received the YFV17D yellow fever vaccine.

This clonotype appeared a few times. The V and J genes are TRBV18 and TRBJ1-3, with 7 bases identical to TRBD1. The CDR3 has 17 amino acids. CDR1 is KGHSH and CDR2 is LQKENI in the germline V gene. The ends lost 1 base at V and 0 bases at J; junction bases unmatched: 6. CDR3: CASSPQTGLLSGNTIYF. CDR3 bases: TGTGCCAGCTCACCACAGACAGGGTTGCTCTCTGGAAACACCATATATTTT.

J is TRBJ1-1 and V is TRBV10-2; D remains ambiguous. This CDR3 region has 11 residues. Looked up from germline, CDR1 is WSHSY and CDR2 is SAAADI. V was trimmed by 7 bases and J by 8 bases, leaving 11 bases between them. The CDR3 reads CASTAAGEAFF. CDR3 sequence (DNA): TGCGCCAGCACCGCCGCAGGAGAAGCTTTCTTT.

In its sample, this clonotype was seen a few times. The genes are TRBV9 and TRBJ2-5; D not certain. The CDR3 consists of 12 residues. CDR1 SGDLS and CDR2 YYNGEE come from the germline V gene. V dropped 3 bases and J dropped 5 bases, with 8 bases sitting between them. The CDR3 sequence: CASSAEPETQYF. The CDR3 DNA reads as TGTGCCAGCAGCGCAGAACCGGAGACCCAGTACTTC.

V and J are TRBV20-1 and TRBJ2-3; no clear D gene. Germline assignment: CDR1 DFQATT and CDR2 SNEGSKA (reference sequence). The V end was cut by 3 bases, the J end by 1 base, with 14 bases between. The CDR3 extends over 15 amino acids. CDR3 amino acids: CSASLTGVRTDTQYF. In DNA form, the CDR3 reads TGCAGTGCTAGCCTGACGGGTGTACGCACAGATACGCAGTATTTT.